The rows below give T cell receptor beta chains drawn from one sample of a study of cytomegalovirus exposure and HLA in healthy donors. Produced via immunoSEQ multiplex PCR; TCRdb's table is partial and in-frame only. The profile covers about 160,000 clones, with around 78% appearing a single time and roughly 0.99% taken by the ten largest. Sequencing used PBMCs. These receptors all come from a middle-aged woman in good health and CMV-seronegative. Each CDR3 is given with its conserved first and last residue. A D gene is named only where the DNA matches it firmly. Clone sizes are given selectively: once, few, many, or a class where the clone is expanded.

clone_size j_call v_call d_call cdr3_aa cdr3_nt
. TRBJ2-5 TRBV11-3 . CASSPTGQETQYF TGTGCCAGCAGCCCAACAGGGCAGGAGACCCAGTACTTC
. TRBJ2-2 TRBV9 . CASSVLPGTSNTGELFF TGTGCCAGCAGCGTACTCCCAGGAACTAGCAACACCGGGGAGCTGTTTTTT
. TRBJ2-7 TRBV4-2 TRBD2 CASSQGLAGPYEQYF TGTGCCAGCAGCCAGGGACTAGCGGGGCCTTACGAGCAGTACTTC
. TRBJ1-2 TRBV5-4 TRBD1 CASTLSGGAGIYGYTF TGTGCCAGCACCTTATCAGGGGGCGCTGGGATCTATGGCTACACCTTC
. TRBJ1-4 TRBV27 TRBD1 CASSSGGWATNEKLFF TGTGCCAGCAGTTCAGGGGGATGGGCAACTAATGAAAAACTGTTTTTT
. TRBJ1-1 TRBV5-5 . CASSLAIGVRSTEAFF TGTGCCAGCAGCTTGGCCATCGGAGTCCGGAGCACTGAAGCTTTCTTT
. TRBJ2-7 TRBV19 . CASSRARQALNYEQYF TGTGCCAGTAGTAGAGCCCGACAGGCCCTAAACTACGAGCAGTACTTC
. TRBJ2-2 TRBV7-9 TRBD2 CASSLGGGTGELFF TGTGCCAGCAGCTTGGGGGGGGGCACCGGGGAGCTGTTTTTT
few TRBJ1-4 TRBV27 . CASSRRDTIEETNEKLFF TGTGCCAGCAGCCGCCGGGACACGATCGAAGAAACTAATGAAAAACTGTTTTTT
. TRBJ2-7 TRBV18 . CASSPPGAGPLSYEQYF TGTGCCAGCTCACCACCAGGTGCGGGACCGCTCTCCTACGAGCAGTACTTC
once TRBJ2-6 TRBV5-1 . CASSLVPGPLSGANVLTF TGCGCCAGCAGCTTGGTGCCAGGGCCCCTTTCTGGGGCCAACGTCCTGACTTTC
. TRBJ2-3 TRBV6-1 . CASSGRIADTQYF TGTGCCAGCAGTGGGCGGATCGCAGATACGCAGTATTTT
. TRBJ1-2 TRBV6-1 . CASSEGPGRTYGYTF TGTGCCAGCAGTGAGGGGCCGGGCCGGACCTATGGCTACACCTTC
few TRBJ1-3 TRBV7-8 TRBD1 CASSLAEQGVGNTIYF TGTGCCAGCAGCTTAGCAGAACAGGGGGTTGGAAACACCATATATTTT
few TRBJ2-1 TRBV7-8 . CASSPRDFRQFF TGTGCCAGCAGCCCCCGGGACTTTCGACAGTTCTTC
. TRBJ2-1 TRBV5-5 . CASSLDGTIYNEQFF TGTGCCAGCAGCTTGGATGGTACTATCTACAATGAGCAGTTCTTC
. TRBJ2-3 TRBV5-1 . CASSPTSTVQGTDTQYF TGCGCCAGCAGCCCTACTTCGACTGTACAGGGCACAGATACGCAGTATTTT
. TRBJ1-1 TRBV6-5 . CASSYTSGFTEAFF TGTGCCAGCAGCTATACCTCAGGGTTCACTGAAGCTTTCTTT
. TRBJ2-6 TRBV27 . CASSSKSSGANVLTF TGTGCCAGCAGTTCCAAGAGCTCTGGGGCCAACGTCCTGACTTTC
. TRBJ2-1 TRBV7-9 TRBD2 CASSRLAGGDEQFF TGTGCCAGCAGCCGACTAGCGGGAGGGGATGAGCAGTTCTTC
. TRBJ2-1 TRBV11-2 . CASTSTSEQFF TGTGCCAGCACCTCGACAAGTGAGCAGTTCTTC
. TRBJ2-2 TRBV6-5 . CASSYSESGELFF TGTGCCAGCAGTTACTCGGAGTCCGGGGAGCTGTTTTTT
. TRBJ1-1 TRBV11-3 . CASSSSSQGNTEAFF TGTGCCAGCAGCTCGAGTTCACAGGGGAACACTGAAGCTTTCTTT
. TRBJ1-1 TRBV19 TRBD1 CASSMPQGAAEAFF TGTGCCAGTAGTATGCCCCAGGGGGCAGCTGAAGCTTTCTTT
. TRBJ1-1 TRBV30 . CAWSRQPDTEAFF TGTGCCTGGAGTCGCCAACCGGACACTGAAGCTTTCTTT
. TRBJ1-1 TRBV5-4 . CASSLGRDGNTEAFF TGTGCCAGCAGCTTGGGCCGGGATGGGAACACTGAAGCTTTCTTT
. TRBJ1-2 TRBV2 TRBD1 CASSGTGNYGYTF TGTGCCAGCAGTGGGACAGGAAACTATGGCTACACCTTC
few TRBJ2-7 TRBV28 . CASSLGLYYEQYF TGTGCCAGCAGTTTAGGACTTTATTACGAGCAGTACTTC
. TRBJ1-3 TRBV5-4 TRBD1 CASSLDPTGAGNTIYF TGTGCCAGCAGCTTGGACCCGACAGGGGCTGGAAACACCATATATTTT
few TRBJ2-2 TRBV6-5 TRBD2 CASRGLAGESGELFF TGTGCCAGCAGAGGACTAGCGGGGGAGAGCGGGGAGCTGTTTTTT
few TRBJ2-1 TRBV7-3 TRBD2 CASSPGLGSSYNEQFF TGTGCCAGCAGCCCCGGACTAGGGAGCTCCTACAATGAGCAGTTCTTC
. TRBJ2-1 TRBV2 . CASSEAGGEPRGNEQFF TGTGCCAGCAGTGAAGCGGGAGGAGAGCCTCGGGGCAATGAGCAGTTCTTC
. TRBJ2-3 TRBV5-1 TRBD2 CASSFAGTRGMGNTQYF TGCGCCAGCAGCTTTGCCGGGACTAGGGGGATGGGGAATACGCAGTATTTT
few TRBJ1-4 TRBV28 TRBD1 CASRGTGGEKLFF TGTGCCAGCAGGGGGACAGGCGGGGAAAAACTGTTTTTT
. TRBJ2-3 TRBV5-1 TRBD2 CASTDSGSPTDTQYF TGCGCCAGCACCGATAGCGGGAGTCCCACAGATACGCAGTATTTT
. TRBJ1-1 TRBV4-1 . CASSRSGPDGTEAFF TGCGCCAGCAGCCGCTCTGGTCCCGACGGGACTGAAGCTTTCTTT
. TRBJ1-2 TRBV7-9 . CASSSPRDTLGGYTF TGTGCCAGCAGCTCTCCCCGGGATACCCTGGGGGGCTACACCTTC
. TRBJ2-5 TRBV29-1 . CSVEAQRLYF TGCAGCGTTGAAGCCCAGCGACTATACTTC
. TRBJ2-1 TRBV9 TRBD1 CASSVGGGQGDDEQFF TGTGCCAGCAGCGTAGGCGGTGGGCAGGGGGACGATGAGCAGTTCTTC
. TRBJ2-1 TRBV5-1 TRBD2 CASSHGLALYNEQFF TGCGCCAGCAGCCATGGACTAGCGCTATACAATGAGCAGTTCTTC
. TRBJ2-4 TRBV10-3 TRBD1 CAIPLPRGLKNIQYF TGTGCCATCCCCCTCCCAAGGGGGCTTAAAAACATTCAGTACTTC
few TRBJ1-5 TRBV28 . CASRVSGVGQPQHF TGTGCCAGCAGGGTCTCAGGGGTCGGTCAGCCCCAGCATTTT
. TRBJ1-3 TRBV25-1 . CASSGAGVIGNTIYF TGTGCCAGCAGTGGGGCAGGGGTTATTGGAAACACCATATATTTT
. TRBJ1-1 TRBV7-8 . CASSLGRGTVNTEAFF TGTGCCAGCAGCTTAGGCCGGGGGACTGTGAACACTGAAGCTTTCTTT
once TRBJ2-5 TRBV7-3 . CASSLTAQETQYF TGTGCCAGCAGCCTAACAGCCCAAGAGACCCAGTACTTC